This T cell receptor (beta chain) was sequenced during a study of T cell changes during pregnancy in multiple sclerosis. Germline V lookup: CDR1 MNHNS, CDR2 SASEGT. The CDR3 runs 20 residues. V was pared by 1 base and J by 0 bases, with 22 bases between. Method: immunoSEQ multiplex PCR; TCRdb's copy keeps in-frame clones and lacks some. The table records about 31,000 clones, about 91% of them present only once. The sequence was obtained from a female donor with multiple sclerosis, enrolled in a pregnancy study. This specimen consisted of CD8+ T cells from peripheral blood mononuclear cells, obtained in the second trimester of pregnancy. The gene calls are TRBV6-1 and TRBJ1-5; no reliable D call. The CDR3 sequence: CASSEDMVSQEIYSNQPQHF. The DNA of the CDR3 is TGTGCCAGCAGTGAAGACATGGTCAGCCAGGAAATTTATAGCAATCAGCCCCAGCATTTT.